This section outlines one T cell receptor (beta chain) sequence together with its context. Its specificity is not known. The data were obtained in a study of blood T cells in healthy people across ages. Regarding the study as a whole: Significant beta diversity loss was already apparent by age roughly 40, declining roughly linearly.

Combining a sample-barcoded 5' primer with a J-beta primer mix, a second PCR ran for roughly 6 to 12 cycles. TCRdb re-analysed the 5' RACE reads in MiXCR, keeping a single row per CDR3 protein. The sample has around 1,000,000 distinct CDR3 sequences; 20% to 25% are singletons. The CDR3 runs 13 residues. Germline CDR1 reads SGHRS; CDR2 reads YFSETQ. These data were likewise used in another study, on T cells of mothers and their children. That paper notes: Donation was provided by three healthy Caucasian mothers along with their six children.

Sequencing was done on a sample of blood. The clonotype originates from a girl aged 2-10 years in good health. The rearrangement uses TRBV5-1 and TRBJ2-5; D possibly corresponds to TRBD1 (6 bases). The tail of the sequence fits TRBJ2-7 better, so the J call may be wrong. CDR3 amino acids: CASSEGVSYEQYF. The CDR3 nucleotides read TGCGCCAGCAGCGAGGGGGTTTCCTACGAGCAGTACTTC.